Listed below are T cell receptor beta chains from one sample, sequenced in a study of regulatory T cells in long-lasting Graves disease. Each CDR3 protein is one row after TCRdb ran MiXCR on the multiplex PCR reads. The sample records about 530,000 distinct CDR3 sequences, approximately 16% being singletons. The same specimen was also included in a second study, on T cells in Graves' hyperthyroidism and ophthalmopathy.

The sample here was peripheral blood mononuclear cells (PBMCs), taken at new diagnosis, from a patient treated with antithyroid drugs. The receptors shown here come from a woman aged 40-65 years with Graves disease. Each CDR3 is given with its conserved first and last residue. The D gene is left open where the match is weak. Part of the rows lack a size; the others show once, few, many or a class for expanded clones.

>many|TRBJ1-1|TRBV5-1|NA
TGCGCCAGCAGCCCGCGTGGGGTGGAAGCTTTCTTT
CASSPRGVEAFF
>many|TRBJ1-1|TRBV19|TRBD1
TGTGCCAGTGACAGGGGGGTTTCGAACACTGAAGCTTTCTTT
CASDRGVSNTEAFF
>many|TRBJ2-7|TRBV6-1|NA
TGTGCCAGCAGCCCCCAACACGAGAGCTCCTACGAGCAGTACTTC
CASSPQHESSYEQYF
>NA|TRBJ1-5|TRBV20-1|NA
TGCAGTGCTAGGGATTCCCCGGGACCTCTAATCCAGCCCCAGCATTTT
CSARDSPGPLIQPQHF
>many|TRBJ1-1|TRBV20-1|NA
TGCAGTGCTGAAGGGGACCCGAACACTGAAGCTTTCTTT
CSAEGDPNTEAFF
>few|TRBJ2-2|TRBV2|NA
TGTGCCAGCAGCTGGGCCTCAGCCTTGAACACCGGGGAGCTGTTTTTT
CASSWASALNTGELFF
>many|TRBJ1-6|TRBV18|NA
TGTGCCAGCTCAAGATCGGGCCCCAATAATTCACCCCTCCACTTT
CASSRSGPNNSPLHF
>many|TRBJ1-1|TRBV5-1|NA
TGCGCCAGCAACAAGGACCCCGGGATGCGGAACACTGAAGCTTTCTTT
CASNKDPGMRNTEAFF
>few|TRBJ1-1|TRBV19|NA
TGTGCCAGTAGTATAGGTCTGGGGTCTGGATATGGAGAAGCTTTCTTT
CASSIGLGSGYGEAFF
>few|TRBJ1-1|TRBV18|NA
TGTGCCAGCTCACCACGGGGGGGAAGGATGAACACTGAAGCTTTCTTT
CASSPRGGRMNTEAFF
>many|TRBJ2-5|TRBV28|TRBD1
TGTGCCAGCAGTTTCCTTGGGACAGGGGTACAAGAGACCCAGTACTTC
CASSFLGTGVQETQYF
>NA|TRBJ2-6|TRBV30|NA
TGTGCCTGGCGTCGTGGGGTCCTCATCTCTGGGGCCAACGTCCTGACTTTC
CAWRRGVLISGANVLTF
>NA|TRBJ1-5|TRBV12-5|NA
TGTGCTAGTGCCATCGCGGCAGGGTTCCAGCCCCAGCATTTT
CASAIAAGFQPQHF
>few|TRBJ2-1|TRBV29-1|NA
TGCAGCGTTGATACACCTGCTTCCTACAATGAGCAGTTCTTC
CSVDTPASYNEQFF
>NA|TRBJ1-5|TRBV4-1|NA
TGCGCCAGCAGCCAAGATCGAGGGGGTGGTCAGCCCCAGCATTTT
CASSQDRGGGQPQHF
>few|TRBJ1-5|TRBV19|NA
TGTGCCAGTAGGGGTGATCGCAATCAGCCCCAGCATTTT
CASRGDRNQPQHF
>many|TRBJ1-1|TRBV6-5|NA
TGTGCCAGCAGTTACTCGACAGCGATGAACACTGAAGCTTTCTTT
CASSYSTAMNTEAFF
>NA|TRBJ1-4|TRBV12-3/TRBV12-4|TRBD1
TGTGCCAGCGCGAGAACAGGGGGAGGTGAAAAACTGTTTTTT
CASARTGGGEKLFF
>many|TRBJ2-3|TRBV3-1|TRBD2
TGTGCCAGCAGCACCCAACTAGCGGGGGTTGCGCAGTATTTT
CASSTQLAGVAQYF
>few|TRBJ2-1|TRBV5-5|TRBD2
TGTGCCAGCAGCTCTTACCTCCCGACTAGCGGGGCCTACAATGAGCAGTTCTTC
CASSSYLPTSGAYNEQFF
>NA|TRBJ2-7|TRBV5-1|NA
TGCGCCAGCAGCTTGGAGACAGCGGACGAGCAGTACTTC
CASSLETADEQYF
>NA|TRBJ2-7|TRBV28|NA
TGTGCCAGCAGTCAACTCTCGCAGCAGTACTTC
CASSQLSQQYF
>many|TRBJ2-5|TRBV9|TRBD2
TGTGCCAGCAGCGTAGGGCTAGCGGGGGACCAAGAGACCCAGTACTTC
CASSVGLAGDQETQYF
>few|TRBJ1-1|TRBV4-1|NA
TGCGCCAGCAGCCAAGCGGAGCGCGCTGAAGCTTTCTTT
CASSQAERAEAFF
>many|TRBJ1-2|TRBV11-2|NA
TGTGCCAGCAGCGCACTACTTTCTGGGGACTATGGCTACACCTTC
CASSALLSGDYGYTF
>NA|TRBJ1-1|TRBV4-2|NA
TGTGCCAGCAGCCAAGAGGGCAAGTACACTGAAGCTTTCTTT
CASSQEGKYTEAFF
>few|TRBJ1-4|TRBV12-3/TRBV12-4|NA
TGTGCCAGCAGCTCCGGGACGAAGGGTGAAAAACTGTTTTTT
CASSSGTKGEKLFF
>many|TRBJ1-1|TRBV2|TRBD1
TGTGCCAGCAGTGTGCAGGGGGACACTGAAGCTTTCTTT
CASSVQGDTEAFF
>many|TRBJ1-4|TRBV12-3/TRBV12-4|NA
TGTGCCAGCAGTCCGGGCTCGCGTAGGGCAACTAATGAAAAACTGTTTTTT
CASSPGSRRATNEKLFF
>NA|TRBJ2-6|TRBV6-7|NA
TGTGCCAGCAGTTGCAACAGAGACTCTGGGGCCAACGTCCTGACTTTC
CASSCNRDSGANVLTF
>many|TRBJ1-2|TRBV11-2|NA
TGTGCCAGCAGCTTAGGGGAGTGGAGTGGCTACACCTTC
CASSLGEWSGYTF
>NA|TRBJ1-3|TRBV9|NA
TGTGCCAGCAGCGTAGCCTCCGCGGACCTGTGGAACACCATATATTTT
CASSVASADLWNTIYF
>NA|TRBJ1-1|TRBV9|NA
TGTGCCAGCAGCAGTATCGAGGTTGGTGAAGCTTTCTTT
CASSSIEVGEAFF
>NA|TRBJ2-7|TRBV6-5|TRBD2
TGTGCCAGCAGTTCCCCGGGACTAGCGGATTCCTACGAGCAGTACTTC
CASSSPGLADSYEQYF
>NA|TRBJ1-3|TRBV15|NA
TGTGCCACCAGCAGGGATCAAAGGGCTCCCTCTGGAAACACCATATATTTT
CATSRDQRAPSGNTIYF
>NA|TRBJ2-5|TRBV9|NA
TGTGCCAGCAGTGAAACGCCAGGCCAAGAGACCCAGTACTTC
CASSETPGQETQYF
>few|TRBJ2-1|TRBV7-6|TRBD1
TGTGCCAGCAGCCCCACCCACAGGGGTGATAACAATGAGCAGTTCTTC
CASSPTHRGDNNEQFF
>few|TRBJ1-2|TRBV2|NA
TGTGCCAGCAGCGAACGTGGGAGTCTGGACTATGGCTACACCTTC
CASSERGSLDYGYTF
>many|TRBJ2-1|TRBV12-5|TRBD1
TGTGCTAGTGGTTTGGGGGGACAGGGGTTCGTTTACAATGAGCAGTTCTTC
CASGLGGQGFVYNEQFF
>NA|TRBJ2-3|TRBV20-1|NA
TGCAGTGCTGGGCCCCCTGGGGGCACCACGCAGTATTTT
CSAGPPGGTTQYF
>few|TRBJ2-1|TRBV19|NA
TGTGCCAGTACAGGTACTTACAATGAGCAGTTCTTC
CASTGTYNEQFF
>many|TRBJ1-1|TRBV28|NA
TGTGCCAGCAGTCCTCCTCTTCCAGGGCTGGCGAACACTGAAGCTTTCTTT
CASSPPLPGLANTEAFF
>many|TRBJ1-2|TRBV6-1|TRBD1
TGTGCCAGCAGTGAAGCGGGGGGACAGGGGCTCCTCTATGGCTACACCTTC
CASSEAGGQGLLYGYTF
>NA|TRBJ1-6|TRBV4-1|NA
TGCGCCAGCAGCCACTATTCGGGAGCAGGGTCCAATTCACCCCTCCACTTT
CASSHYSGAGSNSPLHF
>many|TRBJ2-1|TRBV11-2|TRBD2
TGTGCCAGCAGCTTATTTGCTAGCGGGGTGAACAATGAGCAGTTCTTC
CASSLFASGVNNEQFF
>few|TRBJ1-6|TRBV6-1|NA
TGTGCCAGCAGTCTACAGGGTGGATCACCCCTCCACTTT
CASSLQGGSPLHF
>many|TRBJ1-2|TRBV20-1|NA
TGCAGTGCTTTCGCAGGGAGCTATGGCTACACCTTC
CSAFAGSYGYTF
>few|TRBJ2-7|TRBV19|NA
TGTGCCAGTAGTATTGAGGGACATTCCTCCTACGAGCAGTACTTC
CASSIEGHSSYEQYF